These T cell receptor beta chains were read from a single sample in a study of T-cell memory formation after mild COVID-19. TCRdb reprocessed the 5' RACE reads with MiXCR, giving one entry per CDR3 protein. The sample has about 210,000 distinct CDR3 sequences; around 25% are singletons. The sequenced sample was PBMCs or a T cell subset sorted from them (not recorded which). The receptors here all came from an adult woman who had mild COVID-19 (a few samples of this study predate the infection). Cell type and time point are not known. Both conserved end residues are part of each CDR3. D genes are given only for firm matches. A clone size is listed for some rows: how often the clone was seen (once, few, many), or a class if it is expanded.

V gene,J gene,clone size,CDR3 length,D gene,CDR3 DNA,CDR3 protein
TRBV7-2,TRBJ2-7,few,12,TRBD2,TGTGCCAGCAGCTTAGTATTAGCGGGAGTGCACTTC,CASSLVLAGVHF
TRBV3-1,TRBJ2-4,-,12,-,TGTGCCAGCAGCCAAGTCGGGGCAAGCCCGCACTTC,CASSQVGASPHF
TRBV6-5,TRBJ2-3,-,12,-,TGTGCCAGCACCTCGAGGACAGATACGCAGTATTTT,CASTSRTDTQYF
TRBV6-6,TRBJ2-2,-,16,TRBD1,TGTGCCAGCAGGGAGACAGGGGGTCGGAACACCGGGGAGCTGTTTTTT,CASRETGGRNTGELFF
TRBV27,TRBJ2-7,-,16,TRBD2,TGTGCCAGCAGTTTGACGGGACTAACCAACTCCTACGAGCAGTACTTC,CASSLTGLTNSYEQYF
TRBV27,TRBJ1-5,-,16,TRBD1,TGTGCCAGCAGTTTATCTTCATCAGGGGGGGGTCAGCCCCAGCATTTT,CASSLSSSGGGQPQHF
TRBV20-1,TRBJ1-5,-,14,TRBD1,TGCAGTGCTAGAGGGGACAGGGGGAATCAGCCCCAGCATTTT,CSARGDRGNQPQHF
TRBV6-2/TRBV6-3,TRBJ2-1,-,16,-,TGTGCCAGCAGTATCGTCGGGACTCCAGAAAAAAGGGGGCAGTTCTTC,CASSIVGTPEKRGQFF
TRBV7-9,TRBJ2-6,-,15,-,TGTGCCAGCAGCTTCAGGTCTGCTGGGGCCAACGTCCTGACTTTC,CASSFRSAGANVLTF
TRBV5-1,TRBJ2-5,-,15,-,TGCGCCAGCAGCTTCACCCCCGGTTCCGAAGAGACCCAGTACTTC,CASSFTPGSEETQYF